This T cell receptor (beta chain) is drawn from a study of cytomegalovirus exposure and HLA in healthy donors. Whole-study results and caveats: An apparent linkage of common viral pathogens to several of the most significant clusters emerged in a later analysis.

PCR employed 60 Vbeta and 13 Jbeta primers. The repertoire was sequenced with immunoSEQ multiplex PCR; TCRdb's copy has only in-frame clones and lacks some. The data show about 130,000 clones, around four fifths seen once. The CDR3 has 17 residues. Losses at the gene ends were 2 bases for V and 1 base for J; bases not matched to a gene: 10. CDR1 is LGHNA and CDR2 is YSLEER in the germline V gene. In the case of this clone: Its matching antigen is unknown.

The chain is built from TRBV4-3 and TRBJ1-1; 7 bases align to TRBD1. The material sequenced was PBMCs. This TCR was sampled from a male donor in good health and CMV-seronegative. CDR3 protein: CASSQFLSTGTNTEAFF. The CDR3 bases are TGCGCCAGCAGCCAATTCCTATCGACAGGGACGAACACTGAAGCTTTCTTT.